This paragraph covers one T cell receptor beta chain sequence. Its antigen is unknown. CD45RA+ naive and CD45RA-negative memory subsets were separated from CD4+ cells. This record comes from a study of shared clonotypes between healthy human individuals. About the study: For every donor, three CD4 naive, three CD4 memory, two CD8 naive and one CD8 memory plates were used.

Trimming took 2 bases from V and 1 from J; bases not matched to a gene: 3. Germline V gene data show CDR1 as MGHRA and CDR2 as YSYEKL. The CDR3 extends over 16 amino acids. Whole-study results and caveats: Clonotype sharing among donors likely depends on sequencing depth. The naive CD4 repertoires of several donors were compared, and around 4.9% of clonotypes were shared.

The protocol was immunoSEQ multiplex PCR, while the TCRdb copy is restricted to in-frame clones and leaves out a portion. Of roughly 2.2 million clones in the sample, 93% were seen once. Sequenced: naive CD4+ T cells from PBMCs. Subset noted: CD45RA+ positively selected. The clonotype comes from a man aged 18-30 years in good health. Some clones in this sample may be carry-over from other donors' samples. The rearrangement joins TRBV4-1 to TRBJ1-4; 8 nucleotides align to TRBD1. CDR3 nucleotides: TGCGCCAGCAGCCAACAGGGGGCAGGAACTAATGAAAAACTGTTTTTT. Protein sequence: CASSQQGAGTNEKLFF.